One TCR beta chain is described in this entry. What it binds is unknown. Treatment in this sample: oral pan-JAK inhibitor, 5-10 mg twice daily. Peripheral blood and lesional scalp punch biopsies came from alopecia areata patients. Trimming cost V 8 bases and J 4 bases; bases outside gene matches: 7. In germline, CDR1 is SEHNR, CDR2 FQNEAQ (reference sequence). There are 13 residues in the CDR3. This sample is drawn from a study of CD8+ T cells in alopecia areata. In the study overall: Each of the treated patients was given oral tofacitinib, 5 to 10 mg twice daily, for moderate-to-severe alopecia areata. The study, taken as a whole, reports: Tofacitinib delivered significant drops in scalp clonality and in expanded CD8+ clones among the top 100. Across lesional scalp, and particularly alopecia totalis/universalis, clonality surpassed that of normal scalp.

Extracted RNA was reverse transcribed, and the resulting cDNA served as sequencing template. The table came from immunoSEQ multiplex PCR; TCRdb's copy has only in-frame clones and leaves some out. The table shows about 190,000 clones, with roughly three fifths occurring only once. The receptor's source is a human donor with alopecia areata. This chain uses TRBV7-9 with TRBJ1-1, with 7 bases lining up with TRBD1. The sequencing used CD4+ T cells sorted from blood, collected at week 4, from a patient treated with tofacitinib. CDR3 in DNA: TGTGCCAGCGACAGGGCCCTCGGCACTGAAGCTTTCTTT. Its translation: CASDRALGTEAFF.